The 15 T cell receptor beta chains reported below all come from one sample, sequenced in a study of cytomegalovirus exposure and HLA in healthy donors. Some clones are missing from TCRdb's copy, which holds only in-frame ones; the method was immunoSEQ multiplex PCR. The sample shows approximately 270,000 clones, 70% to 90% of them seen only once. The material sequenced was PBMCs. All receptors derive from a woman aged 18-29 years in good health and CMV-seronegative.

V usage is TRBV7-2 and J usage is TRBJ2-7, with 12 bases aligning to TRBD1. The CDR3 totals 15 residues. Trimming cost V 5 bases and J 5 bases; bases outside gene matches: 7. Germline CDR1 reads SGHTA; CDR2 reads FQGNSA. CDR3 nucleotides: TGTGCCAGCAGCCAGGGGACAGGGGGCTTCGACGAGCAGTACTTC. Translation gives CASSQGTGGFDEQYF.

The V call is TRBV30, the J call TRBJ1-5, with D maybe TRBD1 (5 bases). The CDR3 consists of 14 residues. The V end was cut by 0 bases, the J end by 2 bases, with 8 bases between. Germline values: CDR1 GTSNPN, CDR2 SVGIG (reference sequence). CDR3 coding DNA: TGTGCCTGGAGTGTCAGGGTTCGCAATCAGCCCCAGCATTTT. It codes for CAWSVRVRNQPQHF.

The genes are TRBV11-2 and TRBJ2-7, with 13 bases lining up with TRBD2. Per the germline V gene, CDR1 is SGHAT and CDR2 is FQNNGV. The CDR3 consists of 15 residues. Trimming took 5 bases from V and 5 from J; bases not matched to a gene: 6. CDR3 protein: CASSLLGLAGDEQYF. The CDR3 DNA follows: TGTGCCAGCAGCCTCCTAGGACTAGCGGGAGACGAGCAGTACTTC.

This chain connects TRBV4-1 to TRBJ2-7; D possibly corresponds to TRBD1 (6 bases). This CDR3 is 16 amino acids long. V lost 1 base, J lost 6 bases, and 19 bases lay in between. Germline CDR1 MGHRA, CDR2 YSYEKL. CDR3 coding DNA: TGCGCCAGCAGCCAAGGCCCTACAGGGATTCAATTCGAGCAGTACTTC. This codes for CASSQGPTGIQFEQYF.

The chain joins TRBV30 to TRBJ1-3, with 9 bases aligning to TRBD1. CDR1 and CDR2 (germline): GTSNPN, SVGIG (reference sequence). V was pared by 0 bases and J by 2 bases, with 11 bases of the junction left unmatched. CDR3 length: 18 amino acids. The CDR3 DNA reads TGTGCCTGGAGTGTACACCCCGGGGACAGGGTAGCTGGAAACACCATATATTTT. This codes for CAWSVHPGDRVAGNTIYF.

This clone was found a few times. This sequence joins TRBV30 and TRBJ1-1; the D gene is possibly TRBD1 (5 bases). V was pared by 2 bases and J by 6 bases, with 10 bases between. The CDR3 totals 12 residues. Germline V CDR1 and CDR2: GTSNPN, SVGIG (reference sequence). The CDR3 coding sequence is TGTGCCTGGAGTCAACAGGAAGCTGAAGCTTTCTTT. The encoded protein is CAWSQQEAEAFF.

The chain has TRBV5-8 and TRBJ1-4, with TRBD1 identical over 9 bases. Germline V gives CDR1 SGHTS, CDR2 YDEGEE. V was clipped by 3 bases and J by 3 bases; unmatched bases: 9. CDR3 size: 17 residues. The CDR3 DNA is TGTGCCAGCAGCTCACAGGGGGCTTCGGCGGCTAATGAAAAACTGTTTTTT. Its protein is CASSSQGASAANEKLFF.

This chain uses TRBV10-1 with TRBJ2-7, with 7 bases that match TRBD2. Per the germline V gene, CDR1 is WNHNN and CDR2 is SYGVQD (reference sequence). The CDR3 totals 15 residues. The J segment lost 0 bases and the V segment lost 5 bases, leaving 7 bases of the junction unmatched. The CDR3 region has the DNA TGCGCCAGCAGTACCTCGGGGGAGGGCTCCTACGAGCAGTACTTC. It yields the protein CASSTSGEGSYEQYF.

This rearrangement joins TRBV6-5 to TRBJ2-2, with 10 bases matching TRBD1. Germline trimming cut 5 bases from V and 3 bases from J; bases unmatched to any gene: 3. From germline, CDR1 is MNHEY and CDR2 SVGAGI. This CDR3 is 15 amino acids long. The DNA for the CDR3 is TGTGCCAGCAGTCGGACAGGGGGATACACCGGGGAGCTGTTTTTT. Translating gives CASSRTGGYTGELFF.

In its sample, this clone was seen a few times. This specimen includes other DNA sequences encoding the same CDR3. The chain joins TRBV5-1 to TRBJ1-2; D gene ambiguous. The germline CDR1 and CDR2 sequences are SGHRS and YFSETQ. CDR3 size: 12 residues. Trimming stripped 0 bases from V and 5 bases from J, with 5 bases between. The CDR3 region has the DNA TGCGCCAGCAGCTTGGATCGGTATGGCTACACCTTC. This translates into CASSLDRYGYTF.

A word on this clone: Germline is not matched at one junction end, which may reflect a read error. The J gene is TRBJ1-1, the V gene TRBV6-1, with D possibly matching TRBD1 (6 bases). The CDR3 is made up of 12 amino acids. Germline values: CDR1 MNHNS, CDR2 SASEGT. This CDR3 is CASSRPGEIPPF. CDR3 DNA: TGTGCCAGCAGCCGGCCAGGGGAGATACCTCCCTTT.

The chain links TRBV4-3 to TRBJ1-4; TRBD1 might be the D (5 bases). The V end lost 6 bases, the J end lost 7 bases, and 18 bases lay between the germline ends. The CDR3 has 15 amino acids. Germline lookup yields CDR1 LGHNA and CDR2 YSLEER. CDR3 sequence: CASSQIPGLGEKLFF. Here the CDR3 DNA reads TGCGCCAGCAGTCAAATTCCGGGACTGGGTGAAAAACTGTTTTTT.

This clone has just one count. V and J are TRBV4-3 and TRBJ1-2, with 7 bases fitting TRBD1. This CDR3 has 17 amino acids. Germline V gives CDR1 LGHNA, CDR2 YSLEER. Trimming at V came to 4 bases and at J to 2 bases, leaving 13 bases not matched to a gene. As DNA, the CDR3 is TGCGCCAGCAGCCTAACAAACCAGGGGGTTGGGAACTATGGCTACACCTTC. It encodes CASSLTNQGVGNYGYTF.

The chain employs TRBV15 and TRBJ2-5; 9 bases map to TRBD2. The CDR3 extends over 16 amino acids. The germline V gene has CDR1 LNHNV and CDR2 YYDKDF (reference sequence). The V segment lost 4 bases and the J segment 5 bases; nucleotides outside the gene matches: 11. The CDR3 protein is CATSIAGAPPRETQYF. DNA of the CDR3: TGTGCCACCAGCATAGCGGGGGCCCCCCCGCGGGAGACCCAGTACTTC.

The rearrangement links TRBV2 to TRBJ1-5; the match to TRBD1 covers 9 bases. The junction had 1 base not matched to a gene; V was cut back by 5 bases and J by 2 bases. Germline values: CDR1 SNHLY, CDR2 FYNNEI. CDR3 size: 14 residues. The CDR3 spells CASSRTGGNQPQHF. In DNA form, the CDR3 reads TGTGCCAGCAGTCGGACAGGGGGCAATCAGCCCCAGCATTTT.